This TCR beta chain was sequenced during a study of T cell responses to AZD1222 COVID-19 vaccine. General study points: No day 14 peak samples; only post-peak repertoires were characterized. Donors were chiefly white British, with a greater number of females, and clonal diversity was perhaps underestimated. At study baseline, merely five or six AZD1222 recipients were seropositive. Reportedly, nearly half of unique spike TCRs recognized epitopes outside B.1.351/B.1.1.7 mutations.

Method: immunoSEQ multiplex PCR; TCRdb's copy keeps in-frame clones and lacks some. This sample yields fewer than 120,000 clones, of which 94% are seen a single time; 2.9% belongs to the top ten. Points on this clone: What it binds is unknown.

There are 15 residues in the CDR3. V lost 1 base, J lost 6 bases, and 4 bases stayed unmatched. Germline loops: CDR1 LNHDA, CDR2 SQIVND (reference sequence). This TCR came from an adult who received the AZD1222 COVID-19 vaccine. Sample: peripheral blood, taken 28 days after the second AZD1222 dose. This rearrangement joins TRBV19 to TRBJ2-1, with 9 bases matching TRBD2. The CDR3 sequence: CASSIGGSGSNEQFF. The CDR3 DNA sequence: TGTGCCAGTAGTATAGGTGGTAGCGGGAGCAATGAGCAGTTCTTC.